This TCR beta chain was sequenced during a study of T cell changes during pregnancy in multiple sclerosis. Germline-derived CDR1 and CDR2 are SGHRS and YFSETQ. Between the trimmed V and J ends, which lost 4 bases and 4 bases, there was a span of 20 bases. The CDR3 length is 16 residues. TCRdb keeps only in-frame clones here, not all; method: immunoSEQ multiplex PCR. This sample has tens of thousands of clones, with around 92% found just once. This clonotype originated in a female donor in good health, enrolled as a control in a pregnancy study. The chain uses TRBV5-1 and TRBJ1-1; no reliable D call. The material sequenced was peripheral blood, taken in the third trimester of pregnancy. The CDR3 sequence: CASSPRHTTTVTEAFF. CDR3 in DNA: TGCGCCAGCAGCCCCCGACATACCACCACGGTCACTGAAGCTTTCTTT. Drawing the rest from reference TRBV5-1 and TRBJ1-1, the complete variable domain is KAGVTQTPRYLIKTRGQQVTLSCSPISGHRSVSWYQQTPGQGLQFLFEYFSETQRNKGNFPGRFSGRQFSNSRSEMNVSTLELGDSALYLCASSPRHTTTVTEAFFGQGTRLTVV.